This T cell receptor (beta chain) was identified in a study of radiation and T cells in renal cell carcinoma. Study summary: Nephrectomy followed 15 Gy stereotactic body radiation by 4 weeks.

Profiling relied on immunoSEQ multiplex PCR, and the TCRdb table lists in-frame clones only, not all of them. This repertoire shows about 130,000 clones, approximately 90% found once; its top ten account for around 12%. CDR3 size: 14 residues. CDR1 and CDR2 (germline): SQVTM, ANQGSEA. Losses at the gene ends were 6 bases for V and 5 bases for J; bases not matched to a gene: 10. Sample time point: baseline pretreatment blood. Treatment noted: 15 Gy SBRT to primary tumor, nephrectomy 4 weeks later. After SBRT, blood was collected at 2 and 4 weeks, plus baseline. The TCR originated in a woman aged 45-59 years with renal cell carcinoma. The rearrangement links TRBV29-1 to TRBJ2-3, with 8 bases identical to TRBD1. The sequences come from blood, collected from a patient whose treatment included radiotherapy and nephrectomy. In nucleotides, the CDR3 is TGCAGCGTCGCCCCAGGGGGCCGAGGAGATACGCAGTATTTT. Translation gives CSVAPGGRGDTQYF.